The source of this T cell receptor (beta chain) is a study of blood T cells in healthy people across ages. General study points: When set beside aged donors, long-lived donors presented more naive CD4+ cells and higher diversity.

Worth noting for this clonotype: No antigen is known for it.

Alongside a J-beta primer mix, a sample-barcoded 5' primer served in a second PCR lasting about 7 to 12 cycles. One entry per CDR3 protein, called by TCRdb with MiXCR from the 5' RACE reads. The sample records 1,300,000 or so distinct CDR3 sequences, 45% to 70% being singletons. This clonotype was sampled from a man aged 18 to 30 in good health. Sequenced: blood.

The CDR3 coding sequence is TGTGCCAGCAGCTCCGACAGGGTCGAGTACTTC. It encodes CASSSDRVEYF. This sequence joins TRBV5-6 and TRBJ2-4; 7 nucleotides align to TRBD1. V gave up 3 bases and J gave up 14 bases; unmatched junction bases: 5. CDR1 is SGHDT, CDR2 YYEEEE, per germline. There are 11 residues in the CDR3.